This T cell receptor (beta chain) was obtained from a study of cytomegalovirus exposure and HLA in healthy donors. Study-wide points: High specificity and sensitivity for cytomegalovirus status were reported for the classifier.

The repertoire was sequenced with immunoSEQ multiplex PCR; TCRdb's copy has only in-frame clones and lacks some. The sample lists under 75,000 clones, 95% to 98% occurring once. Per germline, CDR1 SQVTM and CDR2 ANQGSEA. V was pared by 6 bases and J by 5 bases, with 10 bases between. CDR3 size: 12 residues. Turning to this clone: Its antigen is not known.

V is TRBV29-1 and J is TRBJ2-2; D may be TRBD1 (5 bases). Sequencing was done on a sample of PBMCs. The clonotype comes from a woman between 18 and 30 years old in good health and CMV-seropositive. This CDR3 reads CSVGLGTGELFF. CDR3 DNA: TGCAGCGTGGGGCTTGGGACCGGGGAGCTGTTTTTT.